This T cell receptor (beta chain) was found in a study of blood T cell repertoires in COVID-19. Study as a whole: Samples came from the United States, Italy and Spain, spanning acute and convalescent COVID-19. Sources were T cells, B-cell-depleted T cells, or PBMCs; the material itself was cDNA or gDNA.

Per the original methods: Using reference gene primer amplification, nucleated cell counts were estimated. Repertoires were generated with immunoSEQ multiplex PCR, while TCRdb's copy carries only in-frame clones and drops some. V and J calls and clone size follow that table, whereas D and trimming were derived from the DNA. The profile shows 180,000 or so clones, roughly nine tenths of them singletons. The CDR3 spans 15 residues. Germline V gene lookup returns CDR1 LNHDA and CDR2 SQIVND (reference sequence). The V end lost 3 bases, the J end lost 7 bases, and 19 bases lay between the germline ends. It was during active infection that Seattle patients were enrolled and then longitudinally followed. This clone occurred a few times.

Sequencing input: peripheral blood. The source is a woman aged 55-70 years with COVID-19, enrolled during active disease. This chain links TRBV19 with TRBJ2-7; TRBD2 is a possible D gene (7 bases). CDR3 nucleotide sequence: TGTGCCAGTAGTATTGGGGGAGGGGGGAAAAGTGAGCAGTACTTC. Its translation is CASSIGGGGKSEQYF.